This T cell receptor beta chain stems from a study of T cell repertoires in cytomegalovirus infection. Overall study: Indications of both CMV infection and matching HLA type were provided by public TCR beta signatures. The study, taken as a whole, reports: HLA-C-restricted CMV clonotypes gave the most frequent clonotype in two of eight donors. The study identified carriers of CMV plus the relevant HLA from cumulative public TCR beta family frequency.

From the reads, TCRdb called clonotypes with MiXCR, one entry per CDR3 protein. Of around 300,000 distinct CDR3 sequences listed, 20% to 25% are singletons. This clonotype showed up many times. The antigen is unknown. Germline V gene lookup returns CDR1 SGHTA and CDR2 FQGNSA. The CDR3 is 14 amino acids. V shed 5 bases, J shed 8 bases, and the junction held 5 bases outside the gene matches. The source material was cultured PBMCs, sampled from culture after CMV antigen stimulation. V is TRBV7-2 and J is TRBJ2-1, with 11 bases fitting TRBD2. The source is a human donor in good health (CMV status not recorded). Some clones in this sample may be carry-over from other donors' samples. CDR3 protein: CASSTLAGAYEQFF. In DNA, the CDR3 is TGTGCCAGCAGCACACTAGCGGGAGCCTATGAGCAGTTCTTC.